This T cell receptor (beta chain) is from a study of T cell responses to AZD1222 COVID-19 vaccine. Study summary: Second-dose schedules of about 4 or about 12 weeks were combined.

The CDR3 totals 14 residues. The germline CDR1 and CDR2 sequences are SGHVS and FQNEAQ. V was pared by 1 base and J by 2 bases, with 6 bases between. Note on this clone: Its antigen is still unknown. Other DNA sequences in the same sample also yield this CDR3.

Repertoires were generated with immunoSEQ multiplex PCR, while TCRdb's copy carries only in-frame clones and drops some. Of about 120,000 clones listed, roughly 84% are singletons. Study observations and caveats: In a largely white British group with more females than males, clonal diversity was possibly underestimated. Only five to seven individuals given AZD1222 were seropositive at baseline. Unmutated regions of variants are reportedly targeted by nearly half of spike-specific TCRs.

The sequenced sample was peripheral blood, obtained on day 0 of AZD1222 vaccination. This receptor was obtained from an adult in good health. The rearrangement links TRBV7-8 to TRBJ1-3, with D tentatively TRBD1 (5 bases). The chain's CDR3 is CASSLGGAGNTIYF. The DNA for the CDR3 is TGTGCCAGCAGCTTAGGGGGGGCTGGAAACACCATATATTTT.